The 21 T cell receptor beta chains below all came from one sample that was sequenced in a study of cytomegalovirus exposure and HLA in healthy donors. Assay used: immunoSEQ multiplex PCR; TCRdb lists only in-frame clones, some missing. The sample holds approximately 280,000 clones, 88% seen once. The material sequenced was PBMCs. These receptors were taken from a woman under 30 in good health and CMV-seronegative.

The genes are TRBV7-2 and TRBJ2-1; TRBD1 matches 12 bases. This CDR3 spans 19 amino acids. After removal of 5 bases from V and 0 bases from J, the junction contained 11 bases not matched to a gene. Germline V lookup: CDR1 SGHTA, CDR2 FQGNSA. Written as DNA, the CDR3 is TGTGCCAGCAGCCCCGCGGGACAGGGGGCCGAAAGCTCCTACAATGAGCAGTTCTTC. It yields the protein CASSPAGQGAESSYNEQFF.

V and J are TRBV5-1 and TRBJ1-2; a weak D match, TRBD1 (5 bases). The germline CDR1 and CDR2 sequences are SGHRS and YFSETQ. This CDR3 has 14 residues. The V end lost 4 bases, the J end lost 2 bases, and 12 bases lay between the germline ends. CDR3 bases: TGCGCCAGCAGCCCAGGGATGGTGAACTATGGCTACACCTTC. Protein product: CASSPGMVNYGYTF.

A single count supports this clone. The chain is built from TRBV28 and TRBJ2-1; the match to TRBD2 covers 9 bases. The CDR3 is 19 amino acids. The germline V gene has CDR1 MDHEN and CDR2 SYDVKM. J gave up 0 bases and V 2 bases, and 11 bases lay outside the gene matches. The CDR3 sequence: CASSLQTSGKTSSYNEQFF. CDR3 nucleotide sequence: TGTGCCAGCAGTTTACAGACTAGCGGAAAGACAAGCTCCTACAATGAGCAGTTCTTC.

The V and J genes are TRBV4-2 and TRBJ2-1, with 11 bases aligning to TRBD2. Germline V gives CDR1 LGHNA, CDR2 YNFKEQ. The V gene end was trimmed by 0 bases and the J gene end by 4 bases; junction bases not matched to a gene: 8. The CDR3 is 18 residues long. CDR3 nucleotides: TGTGCCAGCAGCCAAGATATAGCGGGAGGGGCAAGGTACAATGAGCAGTTCTTC. Encoded protein: CASSQDIAGGARYNEQFF.

The chain couples TRBV10-3 to TRBJ2-3; 15 nucleotides align to TRBD2. In germline, CDR1 is ENHRY, CDR2 SYGVKD. The J segment lost 6 bases and the V segment lost 8 bases, leaving 9 bases of the junction unmatched. The CDR3 extends over 16 amino acids. DNA for the CDR3: TGTGCCATCCGCGGACTAGCGGGAGGGCCAAGGGATACGCAGTATTTT. Amino acids: CAIRGLAGGPRDTQYF.

This clone was recorded once. The chain employs TRBV27 and TRBJ2-7; D is possibly TRBD1 (6 bases). Germline lookup yields CDR1 MNHEY and CDR2 SMNVEV (reference sequence). This CDR3 is 14 amino acids long. Trimming cost V 5 bases and J 2 bases, with 13 bases left between them. CDR3: CASSPHGGAYEQYF. In nucleotides, the CDR3 is TGTGCCAGCAGTCCCCATGGGGGCGCCTACGAGCAGTACTTC.

This clone appeared a single time. This chain uses TRBV7-8 with TRBJ1-1; D is unclear. In germline, CDR1 is SGHVS, CDR2 FQNEAQ. The CDR3 runs to 14 residues. Trimming took 0 bases from V and 7 from J, leaving 12 bases between them. The CDR3, as DNA: TGTGCCAGCAGCTTAGCGCGAGGGCGAGGTGAAGCTTTCTTT. Amino acids: CASSLARGRGEAFF.

In this sample, this clone turned up once. The V and J genes are TRBV6-6 and TRBJ2-7; 12 bases are a match to TRBD2. There are 16 residues in the CDR3. Germline-derived CDR1 and CDR2 are MNHNY and SVGAGI (reference sequence). With 6 bases clipped from V and 2 bases from J, the junction kept 8 bases outside the gene matches. This CDR3 is CASRLGLAGFPYEQYF. CDR3 DNA: TGTGCCAGCAGGTTGGGACTAGCGGGTTTCCCCTACGAGCAGTACTTC.

The rearrangement joins TRBV2 to TRBJ2-6; TRBD1 agrees at 9 bases. The junction had 12 bases not matched to a gene; V was cut back by 11 bases and J by 1 base. This CDR3 has 17 amino acids. CDR1 SNHLY and CDR2 FYNNEI come from the germline V gene. The CDR3 nucleotides are TGTGCCTCCGAGGCCGGGACAGGGATTTCTGGGGCCAACGTCCTGACTTTC. Translation: CASEAGTGISGANVLTF.

The V call is TRBV15, the J call TRBJ2-5; tentative D call: TRBD1 (6 bases). Germline CDR1 is LNHNV and CDR2 is YYDKDF (reference sequence). The CDR3 extends over 13 amino acids. V was clipped by 7 bases and J by 5 bases, with 14 bases between them. The CDR3 reads CATKARGWETQYF. The CDR3 region has the DNA TGTGCCACCAAGGCGAGGGGGTGGGAGACCCAGTACTTC.

The chain links TRBV5-4 to TRBJ2-7, with 10 nucleotides matching TRBD2. J gave up 3 bases and V 3 bases, and 9 bases lay outside the gene matches. The CDR3 totals 16 residues. Germline V CDR1 and CDR2: SGHNT, YYREEE (reference sequence). CDR3 amino acids: CASSSGREREGYEQYF. The CDR3 region has the DNA TGTGCCAGCAGCTCCGGTAGGGAGCGGGAGGGCTACGAGCAGTACTTC. Combining the CDR3 with reference TRBV5-4 and TRBJ2-7 gives the whole variable domain ETGVTQSPTHLIKTRGQQVTLRCSSQSGHNTVSWYQQALGQGPQFIFQYYREEENGRGNFPPRFSGLQFPNYSSELNVNALELDDSALYLCASSSGREREGYEQYFGPGTRLTVT.

The genes are TRBV27 and TRBJ1-1; 8 bases line up with TRBD1. V lost 5 bases, J lost 0 bases, and 5 bases stayed unmatched. The CDR3 totals 15 residues. The germline V gene encodes CDR1 MNHEY and CDR2 SMNVEV (reference sequence). The CDR3 nucleotides are TGTGCCAGCAGTCGACAGGGGATAATGAACACTGAAGCTTTCTTT. It translates to CASSRQGIMNTEAFF.

The J gene is TRBJ2-4, the V gene TRBV2, with a tentative D call TRBD2 (6 bases). V lost 6 bases to trimming and J lost 7 bases, with 19 bases between them. Germline values: CDR1 SNHLY, CDR2 FYNNEI. This CDR3 is 15 amino acids long. Written as DNA, the CDR3 is TGTGCCAGCAGCGGGAAGGGGCTAGCGTCGAACATTCAGTACTTC. This sequence encodes CASSGKGLASNIQYF.

The chain carries TRBV5-1 and TRBJ1-1, with unresolved D. Germline lookup yields CDR1 SGHRS and CDR2 YFSETQ. This CDR3 is 13 amino acids long. The V end lost 0 bases, the J end lost 6 bases, and 9 bases lay between the germline ends. CDR3 loop: CASSLGFSAEAFF. The CDR3 region has the DNA TGCGCCAGCAGCTTGGGTTTTTCTGCTGAAGCTTTCTTT.

This chain connects TRBV30 to TRBJ2-1; possible D gene TRBD2, 5 bases. Germline assignment: CDR1 GTSNPN and CDR2 SVGIG (reference sequence). The CDR3 spans 16 residues. V was shortened by 1 base and J by 0 bases, with 13 bases between the two germline ends. Here the CDR3 reads CAWSDFTRPSYNEQFF. CDR3 in DNA: TGTGCCTGGAGTGACTTTACTAGACCCTCCTACAATGAGCAGTTCTTC. Full variable domain (remainder filled in from reference TRBV30 and TRBJ2-1): SQTIHQWPATLVQPVGSPLSLECTVEGTSNPNLYWYRQAAGRGLQLLFYSVGIGQISSEVPQNLSASRPQDRQFILSSKKLLLSDSGFYLCAWSDFTRPSYNEQFFGPGTRLTVL.

V is TRBV7-2 and J is TRBJ2-7; 9 nucleotides align to TRBD2. This CDR3 is built from 16 residues. V gave up 5 bases and J gave up 1 base; unmatched junction bases: 9. CDR1 and CDR2 from the germline V gene are SGHTA and FQGNSA. The CDR3 DNA reads TGTGCCAGCAGCCGGACAGGACTAGCGAATTCCTACGAGCAGTACTTC. Translation: CASSRTGLANSYEQYF.

The chain couples TRBV6-5 to TRBJ2-7; weak D call: TRBD1 (5 bases). Germline V gene sequence: CDR1 MNHEY, CDR2 SVGAGI. V shed 3 bases and J shed 2 bases, with 17 bases lying between them. CDR3 length: 16 residues. The CDR3 reads CASSYLVLNRPYEQYF. CDR3 in DNA: TGTGCCAGCAGTTATTTGGTGCTCAACAGGCCCTACGAGCAGTACTTC.

This sequence joins TRBV15 and TRBJ2-7, with 9 bases aligning to TRBD1. From germline, CDR1 is LNHNV and CDR2 YYDKDF (reference sequence). The J segment lost 3 bases and the V segment lost 3 bases, leaving 3 bases of the junction unmatched. The CDR3 totals 14 residues. Here the CDR3 DNA reads TGTGCCACCAGCAGGGACAGGGGAATCTACGAGCAGTACTTC. Amino acid sequence: CATSRDRGIYEQYF.

This chain joins TRBV5-4 and TRBJ2-3; 12 bases line up with TRBD2. In germline, CDR1 is SGHNT, CDR2 YYREEE (reference sequence). CDR3 length: 18 amino acids. V dropped 0 bases and J dropped 6; count of bases not matched to a gene: 11. The chain's CDR3 is CASSLGRQGLAGFDTQYF. DNA for the CDR3: TGTGCCAGCAGCTTGGGCAGACAAGGACTAGCGGGATTTGATACGCAGTATTTT.

This sequence joins TRBV6-5 and TRBJ2-7; D may be TRBD1 (5 bases). V was cut by 1 base and J by 1 base, with 11 bases left in between. Germline V gene lookup returns CDR1 MNHEY and CDR2 SVGAGI. CDR3 length equals 15 residues. The CDR3 nucleotides are TGTGCCAGCAGTTACTTAGGGGTGGCATCCTACGAGCAGTACTTC. Translating gives CASSYLGVASYEQYF.

This clone was recorded only once. J is TRBJ1-2 and V is TRBV15; D might be TRBD1 (6 bases). In germline, CDR1 is LNHNV, CDR2 YYDKDF (reference sequence). V lost 3 bases, J lost 1 base, and 12 bases lay in between. This CDR3 region has 15 residues. This chain's CDR3 is CATSRGDTDNYGYTF. The DNA for the CDR3 is TGTGCCACCAGCAGGGGGGACACCGATAACTATGGCTACACCTTC.